The clone carrying this T cell receptor beta chain counts as medium-sized. Its specificity is unknown. The CDR3 spans 14 residues. The germline V gene has CDR1 SGHRS and CDR2 YFSETQ. V shed 2 bases and J shed 1 base, with 9 bases lying between them. Unsorted libraries were derived from 2 million PBMCs stored at -80 C. The sample originates from a study of neurological immune-mediated disorders. The making of cDNA relied on 5'RACE with 10-nucleotide random UMIs. In TCRdb, the 5' RACE reads were re-called with MiXCR into one record per CDR3 protein. The table records 55,000 to 70,000 distinct CDR3 sequences, approximately 5.1% of them present only once. The study's findings and limits: Whereas HTLV-1-associated myelopathy showed the most TCR clonal expansion, multiple sclerosis showed the least, with levels below those of healthy controls.

This TCR derives from a human donor with multiple sclerosis. The donor label of this sample is uncertain. The chain uses TRBV5-1 and TRBJ1-1, with unresolved D. Source material: PBMCs. In DNA form, the CDR3 reads TGCGCCAGCAGCTTATCGGCGGGGAACACTGAAGCTTTCTTT. Its protein product is CASSLSAGNTEAFF.